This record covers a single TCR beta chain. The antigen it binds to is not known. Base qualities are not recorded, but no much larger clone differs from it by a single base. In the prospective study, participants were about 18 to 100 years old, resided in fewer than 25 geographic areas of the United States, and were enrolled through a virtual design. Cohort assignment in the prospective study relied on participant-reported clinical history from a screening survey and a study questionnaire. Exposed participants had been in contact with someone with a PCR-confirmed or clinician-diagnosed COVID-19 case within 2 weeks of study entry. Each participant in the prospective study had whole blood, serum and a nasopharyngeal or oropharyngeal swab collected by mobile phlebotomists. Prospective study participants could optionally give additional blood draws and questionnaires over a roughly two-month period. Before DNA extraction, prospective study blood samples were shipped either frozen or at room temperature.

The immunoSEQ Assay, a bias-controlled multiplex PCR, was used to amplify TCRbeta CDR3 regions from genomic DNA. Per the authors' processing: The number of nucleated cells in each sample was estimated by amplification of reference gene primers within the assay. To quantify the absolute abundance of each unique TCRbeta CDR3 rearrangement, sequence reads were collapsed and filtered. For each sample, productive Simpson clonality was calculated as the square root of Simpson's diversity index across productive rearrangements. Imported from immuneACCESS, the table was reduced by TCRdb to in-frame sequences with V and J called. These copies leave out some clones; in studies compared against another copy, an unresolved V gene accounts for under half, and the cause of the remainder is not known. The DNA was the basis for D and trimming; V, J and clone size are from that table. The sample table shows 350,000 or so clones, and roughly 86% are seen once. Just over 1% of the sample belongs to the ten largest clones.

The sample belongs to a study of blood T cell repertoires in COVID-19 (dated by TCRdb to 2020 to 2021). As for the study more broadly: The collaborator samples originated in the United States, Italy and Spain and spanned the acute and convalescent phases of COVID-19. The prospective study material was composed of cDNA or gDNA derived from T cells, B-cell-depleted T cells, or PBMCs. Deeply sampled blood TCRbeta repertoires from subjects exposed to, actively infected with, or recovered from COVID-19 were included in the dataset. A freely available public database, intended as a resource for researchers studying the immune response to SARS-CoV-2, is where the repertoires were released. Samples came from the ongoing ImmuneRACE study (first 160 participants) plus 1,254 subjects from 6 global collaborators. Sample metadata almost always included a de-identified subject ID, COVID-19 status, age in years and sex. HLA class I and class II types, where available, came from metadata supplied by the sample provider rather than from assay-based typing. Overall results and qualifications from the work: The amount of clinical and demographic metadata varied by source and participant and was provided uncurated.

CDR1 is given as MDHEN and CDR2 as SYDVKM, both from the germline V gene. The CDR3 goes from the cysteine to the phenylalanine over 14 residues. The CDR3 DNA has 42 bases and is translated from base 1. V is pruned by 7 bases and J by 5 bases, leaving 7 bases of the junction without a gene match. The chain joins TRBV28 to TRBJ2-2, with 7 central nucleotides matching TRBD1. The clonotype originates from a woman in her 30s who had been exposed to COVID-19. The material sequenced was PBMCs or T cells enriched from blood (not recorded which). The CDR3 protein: CASIQGMGTGELFF. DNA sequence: TGTGCCAGCATACAGGGGATGGGAACCGGGGAGCTGTTTTTT.